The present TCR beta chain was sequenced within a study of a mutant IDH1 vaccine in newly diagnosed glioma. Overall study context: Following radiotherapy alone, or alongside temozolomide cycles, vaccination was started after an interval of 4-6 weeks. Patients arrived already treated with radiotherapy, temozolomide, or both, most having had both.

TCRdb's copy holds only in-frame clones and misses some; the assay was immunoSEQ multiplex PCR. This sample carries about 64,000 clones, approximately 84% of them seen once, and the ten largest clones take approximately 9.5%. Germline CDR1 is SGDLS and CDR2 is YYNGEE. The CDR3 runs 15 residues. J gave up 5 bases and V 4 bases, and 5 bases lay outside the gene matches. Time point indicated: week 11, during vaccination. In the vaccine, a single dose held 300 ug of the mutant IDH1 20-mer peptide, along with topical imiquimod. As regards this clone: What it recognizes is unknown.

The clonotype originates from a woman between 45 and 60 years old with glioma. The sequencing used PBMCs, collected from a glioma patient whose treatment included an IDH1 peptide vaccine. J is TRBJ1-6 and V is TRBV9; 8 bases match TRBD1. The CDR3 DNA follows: TGTGCCAGCAGCTCCAGGGGGCTGGATAATTCACCCCTCCACTTT. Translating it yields CASSSRGLDNSPLHF.